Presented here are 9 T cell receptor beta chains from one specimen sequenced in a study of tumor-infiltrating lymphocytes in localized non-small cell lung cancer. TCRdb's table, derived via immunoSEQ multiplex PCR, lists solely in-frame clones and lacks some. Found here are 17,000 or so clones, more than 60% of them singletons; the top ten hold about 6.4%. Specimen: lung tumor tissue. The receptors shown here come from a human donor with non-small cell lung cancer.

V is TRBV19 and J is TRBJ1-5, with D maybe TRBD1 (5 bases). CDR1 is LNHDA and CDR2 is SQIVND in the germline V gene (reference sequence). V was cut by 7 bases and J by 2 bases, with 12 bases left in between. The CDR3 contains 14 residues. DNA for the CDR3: TGTGCCAGTATGTCGGGGCAGGGCAATCAGCCCCAGCATTTT. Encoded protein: CASMSGQGNQPQHF.

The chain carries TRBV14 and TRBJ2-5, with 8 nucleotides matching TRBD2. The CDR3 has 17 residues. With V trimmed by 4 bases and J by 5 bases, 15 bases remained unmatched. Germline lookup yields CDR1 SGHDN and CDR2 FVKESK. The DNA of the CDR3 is TGTGCCAGCAGCCCCTTTGGGAAAGCGGGAGTCCGGGAGACCCAGTACTTC. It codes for CASSPFGKAGVRETQYF. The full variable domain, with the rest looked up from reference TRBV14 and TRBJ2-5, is EAGVTQFPSHSVIEKGQTVTLRCDPISGHDNLYWYRRVMGKEIKFLLHFVKESKQDESGMPNNRFLAERTGGTYSTLKVQPAELEDSGVYFCASSPFGKAGVRETQYFGPGTRLLVL.

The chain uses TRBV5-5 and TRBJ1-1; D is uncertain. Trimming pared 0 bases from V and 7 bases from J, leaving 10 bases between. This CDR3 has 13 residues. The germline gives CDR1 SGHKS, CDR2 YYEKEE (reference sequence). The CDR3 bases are TGTGCCAGCAGCTTGGGGCTGGGCCGTGAAGCTTTCTTT. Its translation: CASSLGLGREAFF.

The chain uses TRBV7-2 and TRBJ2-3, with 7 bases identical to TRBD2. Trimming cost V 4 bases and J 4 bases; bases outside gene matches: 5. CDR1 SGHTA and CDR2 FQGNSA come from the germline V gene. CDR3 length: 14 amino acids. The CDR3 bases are TGTGCCAGCAGCTCCTTGGGGGGGGCAGATACGCAGTATTTT. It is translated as CASSSLGGADTQYF.

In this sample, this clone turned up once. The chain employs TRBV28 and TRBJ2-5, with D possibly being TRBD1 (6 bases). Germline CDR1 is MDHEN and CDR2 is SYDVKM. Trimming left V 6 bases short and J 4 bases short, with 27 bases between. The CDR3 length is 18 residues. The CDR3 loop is CASSLQRGLAGRGETQYF. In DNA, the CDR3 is TGTGCCAGCAGCCTCCAAAGGGGGTTGGCGGGTCGAGGAGAGACCCAGTACTTC.

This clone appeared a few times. The CDR3 DNA reads TGTGCCACGACTAGCGGGAGTTGGAATGAGCAGTTCTTC. Translation: CATTSGSWNEQFF. The chain couples TRBV19 to TRBJ2-1; 12 bases align to TRBD2. The CDR3 is 13 amino acids. J gave up 7 bases and V 10 bases, and 5 bases lay outside the gene matches. The germline V gene has CDR1 LNHDA and CDR2 SQIVND (reference sequence).

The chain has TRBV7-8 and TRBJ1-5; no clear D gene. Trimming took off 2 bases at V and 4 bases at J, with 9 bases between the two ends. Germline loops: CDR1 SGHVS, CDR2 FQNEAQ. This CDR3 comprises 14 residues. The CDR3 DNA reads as TGTGCCAGCAGCTTAAACGGCTTGAATCAGCCCCAGCATTTT. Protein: CASSLNGLNQPQHF.

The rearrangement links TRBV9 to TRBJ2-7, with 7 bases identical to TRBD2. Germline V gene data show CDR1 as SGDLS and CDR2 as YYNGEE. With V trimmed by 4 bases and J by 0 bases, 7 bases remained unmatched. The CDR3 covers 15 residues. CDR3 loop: CASSSASGSSYEQYF. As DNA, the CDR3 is TGTGCCAGCAGCTCCGCTAGCGGCAGCTCCTACGAGCAGTACTTC.

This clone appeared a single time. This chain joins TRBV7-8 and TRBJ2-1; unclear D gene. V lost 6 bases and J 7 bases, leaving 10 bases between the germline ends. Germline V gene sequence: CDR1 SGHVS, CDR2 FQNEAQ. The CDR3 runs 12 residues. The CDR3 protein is CASSPSYNEQFF. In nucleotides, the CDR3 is TGTGCCAGCAGTCCAAGCTATAATGAGCAGTTCTTC.